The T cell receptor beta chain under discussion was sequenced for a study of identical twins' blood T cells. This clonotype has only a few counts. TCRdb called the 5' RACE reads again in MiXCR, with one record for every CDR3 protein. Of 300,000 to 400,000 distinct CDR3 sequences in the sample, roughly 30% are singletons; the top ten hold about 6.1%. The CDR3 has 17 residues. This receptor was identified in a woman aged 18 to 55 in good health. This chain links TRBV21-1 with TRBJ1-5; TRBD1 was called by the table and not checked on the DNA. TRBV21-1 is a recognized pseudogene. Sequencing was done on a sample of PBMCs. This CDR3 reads CASSKALQGACNQPQHF. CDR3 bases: TGTGCCAGCAGCAAAGCGCTTCAGGGGGCGTGCAATCAGCCCCAGCATTTT.